Following are 4 T cell receptor beta chains from one sample sequenced in a study of T cell clonality in common variable immunodeficiency. Overall study results and limits: Fewer deletions and N-nucleotide insertions were reportedly seen in common variable immunodeficiency TCR beta sequences.

Method: immunoSEQ multiplex PCR; TCRdb's copy keeps in-frame clones and lacks some. The profile covers about 30,000 clones, none occurring a single time. Their antigen targets remain unknown. The specimen sequenced was peripheral blood mononuclear cells. The receptors were gathered from a human donor with common variable immunodeficiency.

To note about this clone: The read finishes 3 residues shy of the CDR3 end, and the germline J gene is used to complete it. The chain recombines TRBV7-9 with TRBJ1-2, with TRBD1 matching 7 bases. The CDR3 contains 14 residues. V lost 5 bases, J lost 4 bases, and 7 bases stayed unmatched. Germline CDR1 SEHNR, CDR2 FQNEAQ (reference sequence). The sequenced CDR3 bases are TGTGCCAGCAGCCCCAGCCGGGACAGCTATGGC. Protein: CASSPSRDSYG. The CDR3 as a whole reads CASSPSRDSYGYTF.

This clone was counted a few times. The read is 3 residues too short to cover the CDR3 end, so that end is filled in from the germline J gene. V and J are TRBV5-1 and TRBJ1-6; a possible D gene is TRBD1 (5 bases). Germline V gene data show CDR1 as SGHRS and CDR2 as YFSETQ. The V end was cut by 0 bases, the J end by 4 bases, with 8 bases between. This CDR3 spans 15 amino acids. CDR3 sequence reads: CASSLGGGYNSPLHF. The sequenced CDR3 bases are TGCGCCAGCAGCTTGGGGGGGGGTTATAATTCACCC.

This clone was observed many times. The observed sequence ends 3 residues before the CDR3 terminus, with the missing tail filled in from the germline J gene. The chain uses TRBV7-3 and TRBJ1-1; no clear D gene. Trimming removed 3 bases from V and 1 base from J, with 12 bases in between. The CDR3 runs 15 residues. The germline gives CDR1 SGHTA, CDR2 FQGTGA. The covered CDR3 bases are TGTGCCAGCAGCTTTCCCTCGACGGGGAACACTGAA. Protein product: CASSFPSTGNTE. The complete CDR3 reads CASSFPSTGNTEAFF.

This clone was seen only a few times. Read sequence stops 3 residues before the CDR3 end, and the germline J gene provides the missing end. This chain uses TRBV30 with TRBJ2-5, with 12 positions matching TRBD2. With V trimmed by 4 bases and J by 2 bases, 8 bases remained unmatched. The CDR3 spans 16 residues. Germline CDR1 GTSNPN, CDR2 SVGIG (reference sequence). The CDR3 here is CAWNEASGGDQETQYF. The CDR3 DNA, read in part, is TGTGCCTGGAACGAGGCTAGCGGGGGGGATCAAGAGACC. The variable domain in full, completed from reference TRBV30 and TRBJ2-5, reads SQTIHQWPATLVQPVGSPLSLECTVEGTSNPNLYWYRQAAGRGLQLLFYSVGIGQISSEVPQNLSASRPQDRQFILSSKKLLLSDSGFYLCAWNEASGGDQETQYFGPGTRLLVL.